This T cell receptor beta chain was profiled in a study of siplizumab effects on memory and regulatory T cells. The CDR3 spans 17 residues. CDR1 and CDR2 (germline): SGDLS, YYNGEE. V was cut by 0 bases and J by 0 bases, with 13 bases left in between. Method: immunoSEQ multiplex PCR; TCRdb's copy keeps in-frame clones and lacks some. The repertoire consists of some 100,000 clones, with roughly 96% occurring once and the leading ten covering 0.025% to 0.035%. The origin of this receptor is a human donor in good health. V is TRBV9 and J is TRBJ1-3; D not certain. The specimen was naive CD4+ T cells sorted from blood. As DNA, the CDR3 is TGTGCCAGCAGCGTAGACACGGGAGGCTCCTCTGGAAACACCATATATTTT. Protein: CASSVDTGGSSGNTIYF.